The rows below give T cell receptor beta chains drawn from one sample of a study of cytomegalovirus exposure and HLA in healthy donors. Method: immunoSEQ multiplex PCR; TCRdb's copy keeps in-frame clones and lacks some. Of 150,000 to 200,000 clones listed, roughly 74% are singletons. What was sequenced was PBMCs. Receptor source: a woman in her thirties in good health and CMV-seropositive. Each CDR3 is given with its conserved first and last residue.

j_gene: TRBJ2-1
v_gene: TRBV29-1
CDR3aa: CSVRLAGYNEQFF

j_gene: TRBJ2-7
v_gene: TRBV11-1
CDR3aa: CASSLGVSGTGAYEQYF

j_gene: TRBJ2-2
v_gene: TRBV6-6
CDR3aa: CASSLDWNTGELFF

j_gene: TRBJ1-5
v_gene: TRBV2
CDR3aa: CASSGTGGGQPQHF

j_gene: TRBJ1-1
v_gene: TRBV25-1
CDR3aa: CASSEPAGTATEAFF

j_gene: TRBJ1-2
v_gene: TRBV7-2
CDR3aa: CASRPGTGNRYTF

j_gene: TRBJ2-5
v_gene: TRBV7-9
CDR3aa: CASSLSRIQETQYF

j_gene: TRBJ2-7
v_gene: TRBV2
CDR3aa: CASTFSTGGLWEQYF

j_gene: TRBJ1-2
v_gene: TRBV7-9
CDR3aa: CASSLGAKPGYTF

j_gene: TRBJ2-7
v_gene: TRBV27
CDR3aa: CASSNPRPRTGGGYEQYF

j_gene: TRBJ2-2
v_gene: TRBV28
CDR3aa: CASSLRGNPGELFF

j_gene: TRBJ2-7
v_gene: TRBV18
CDR3aa: CASSPGLEGSYEQYF

j_gene: TRBJ2-3
v_gene: TRBV27
CDR3aa: CASSHRYTQYF

j_gene: TRBJ1-1
v_gene: TRBV19
CDR3aa: CASSITGTGVDTEAFF

j_gene: TRBJ2-1
v_gene: TRBV4-2
CDR3aa: CASSQDGGEQFF

j_gene: TRBJ2-7
v_gene: TRBV7-9
CDR3aa: CASSLDSNEQYF

j_gene: TRBJ1-4
v_gene: TRBV29-1
CDR3aa: CSAGTGGEKLFF

j_gene: TRBJ1-2
v_gene: TRBV5-1
CDR3aa: CASSARTAINGYTF

j_gene: TRBJ2-3
v_gene: TRBV27
CDR3aa: CASSSLTGAVDTQYF

j_gene: TRBJ1-2
v_gene: TRBV14
CDR3aa: CASSQEEWGRNGYTF

j_gene: TRBJ1-2
v_gene: TRBV6-1
CDR3aa: CASRSGQGASGYTF

j_gene: TRBJ2-3
v_gene: TRBV27
CDR3aa: CASSFGGTQTSDTQYF

j_gene: TRBJ1-3
v_gene: TRBV10-1
CDR3aa: CASSSTGQGLGNTIYF

j_gene: TRBJ2-7
v_gene: TRBV28
CDR3aa: CASSFFQVHEQYF

j_gene: TRBJ2-1
v_gene: TRBV5-1
CDR3aa: CASSSTGGQNEQFF